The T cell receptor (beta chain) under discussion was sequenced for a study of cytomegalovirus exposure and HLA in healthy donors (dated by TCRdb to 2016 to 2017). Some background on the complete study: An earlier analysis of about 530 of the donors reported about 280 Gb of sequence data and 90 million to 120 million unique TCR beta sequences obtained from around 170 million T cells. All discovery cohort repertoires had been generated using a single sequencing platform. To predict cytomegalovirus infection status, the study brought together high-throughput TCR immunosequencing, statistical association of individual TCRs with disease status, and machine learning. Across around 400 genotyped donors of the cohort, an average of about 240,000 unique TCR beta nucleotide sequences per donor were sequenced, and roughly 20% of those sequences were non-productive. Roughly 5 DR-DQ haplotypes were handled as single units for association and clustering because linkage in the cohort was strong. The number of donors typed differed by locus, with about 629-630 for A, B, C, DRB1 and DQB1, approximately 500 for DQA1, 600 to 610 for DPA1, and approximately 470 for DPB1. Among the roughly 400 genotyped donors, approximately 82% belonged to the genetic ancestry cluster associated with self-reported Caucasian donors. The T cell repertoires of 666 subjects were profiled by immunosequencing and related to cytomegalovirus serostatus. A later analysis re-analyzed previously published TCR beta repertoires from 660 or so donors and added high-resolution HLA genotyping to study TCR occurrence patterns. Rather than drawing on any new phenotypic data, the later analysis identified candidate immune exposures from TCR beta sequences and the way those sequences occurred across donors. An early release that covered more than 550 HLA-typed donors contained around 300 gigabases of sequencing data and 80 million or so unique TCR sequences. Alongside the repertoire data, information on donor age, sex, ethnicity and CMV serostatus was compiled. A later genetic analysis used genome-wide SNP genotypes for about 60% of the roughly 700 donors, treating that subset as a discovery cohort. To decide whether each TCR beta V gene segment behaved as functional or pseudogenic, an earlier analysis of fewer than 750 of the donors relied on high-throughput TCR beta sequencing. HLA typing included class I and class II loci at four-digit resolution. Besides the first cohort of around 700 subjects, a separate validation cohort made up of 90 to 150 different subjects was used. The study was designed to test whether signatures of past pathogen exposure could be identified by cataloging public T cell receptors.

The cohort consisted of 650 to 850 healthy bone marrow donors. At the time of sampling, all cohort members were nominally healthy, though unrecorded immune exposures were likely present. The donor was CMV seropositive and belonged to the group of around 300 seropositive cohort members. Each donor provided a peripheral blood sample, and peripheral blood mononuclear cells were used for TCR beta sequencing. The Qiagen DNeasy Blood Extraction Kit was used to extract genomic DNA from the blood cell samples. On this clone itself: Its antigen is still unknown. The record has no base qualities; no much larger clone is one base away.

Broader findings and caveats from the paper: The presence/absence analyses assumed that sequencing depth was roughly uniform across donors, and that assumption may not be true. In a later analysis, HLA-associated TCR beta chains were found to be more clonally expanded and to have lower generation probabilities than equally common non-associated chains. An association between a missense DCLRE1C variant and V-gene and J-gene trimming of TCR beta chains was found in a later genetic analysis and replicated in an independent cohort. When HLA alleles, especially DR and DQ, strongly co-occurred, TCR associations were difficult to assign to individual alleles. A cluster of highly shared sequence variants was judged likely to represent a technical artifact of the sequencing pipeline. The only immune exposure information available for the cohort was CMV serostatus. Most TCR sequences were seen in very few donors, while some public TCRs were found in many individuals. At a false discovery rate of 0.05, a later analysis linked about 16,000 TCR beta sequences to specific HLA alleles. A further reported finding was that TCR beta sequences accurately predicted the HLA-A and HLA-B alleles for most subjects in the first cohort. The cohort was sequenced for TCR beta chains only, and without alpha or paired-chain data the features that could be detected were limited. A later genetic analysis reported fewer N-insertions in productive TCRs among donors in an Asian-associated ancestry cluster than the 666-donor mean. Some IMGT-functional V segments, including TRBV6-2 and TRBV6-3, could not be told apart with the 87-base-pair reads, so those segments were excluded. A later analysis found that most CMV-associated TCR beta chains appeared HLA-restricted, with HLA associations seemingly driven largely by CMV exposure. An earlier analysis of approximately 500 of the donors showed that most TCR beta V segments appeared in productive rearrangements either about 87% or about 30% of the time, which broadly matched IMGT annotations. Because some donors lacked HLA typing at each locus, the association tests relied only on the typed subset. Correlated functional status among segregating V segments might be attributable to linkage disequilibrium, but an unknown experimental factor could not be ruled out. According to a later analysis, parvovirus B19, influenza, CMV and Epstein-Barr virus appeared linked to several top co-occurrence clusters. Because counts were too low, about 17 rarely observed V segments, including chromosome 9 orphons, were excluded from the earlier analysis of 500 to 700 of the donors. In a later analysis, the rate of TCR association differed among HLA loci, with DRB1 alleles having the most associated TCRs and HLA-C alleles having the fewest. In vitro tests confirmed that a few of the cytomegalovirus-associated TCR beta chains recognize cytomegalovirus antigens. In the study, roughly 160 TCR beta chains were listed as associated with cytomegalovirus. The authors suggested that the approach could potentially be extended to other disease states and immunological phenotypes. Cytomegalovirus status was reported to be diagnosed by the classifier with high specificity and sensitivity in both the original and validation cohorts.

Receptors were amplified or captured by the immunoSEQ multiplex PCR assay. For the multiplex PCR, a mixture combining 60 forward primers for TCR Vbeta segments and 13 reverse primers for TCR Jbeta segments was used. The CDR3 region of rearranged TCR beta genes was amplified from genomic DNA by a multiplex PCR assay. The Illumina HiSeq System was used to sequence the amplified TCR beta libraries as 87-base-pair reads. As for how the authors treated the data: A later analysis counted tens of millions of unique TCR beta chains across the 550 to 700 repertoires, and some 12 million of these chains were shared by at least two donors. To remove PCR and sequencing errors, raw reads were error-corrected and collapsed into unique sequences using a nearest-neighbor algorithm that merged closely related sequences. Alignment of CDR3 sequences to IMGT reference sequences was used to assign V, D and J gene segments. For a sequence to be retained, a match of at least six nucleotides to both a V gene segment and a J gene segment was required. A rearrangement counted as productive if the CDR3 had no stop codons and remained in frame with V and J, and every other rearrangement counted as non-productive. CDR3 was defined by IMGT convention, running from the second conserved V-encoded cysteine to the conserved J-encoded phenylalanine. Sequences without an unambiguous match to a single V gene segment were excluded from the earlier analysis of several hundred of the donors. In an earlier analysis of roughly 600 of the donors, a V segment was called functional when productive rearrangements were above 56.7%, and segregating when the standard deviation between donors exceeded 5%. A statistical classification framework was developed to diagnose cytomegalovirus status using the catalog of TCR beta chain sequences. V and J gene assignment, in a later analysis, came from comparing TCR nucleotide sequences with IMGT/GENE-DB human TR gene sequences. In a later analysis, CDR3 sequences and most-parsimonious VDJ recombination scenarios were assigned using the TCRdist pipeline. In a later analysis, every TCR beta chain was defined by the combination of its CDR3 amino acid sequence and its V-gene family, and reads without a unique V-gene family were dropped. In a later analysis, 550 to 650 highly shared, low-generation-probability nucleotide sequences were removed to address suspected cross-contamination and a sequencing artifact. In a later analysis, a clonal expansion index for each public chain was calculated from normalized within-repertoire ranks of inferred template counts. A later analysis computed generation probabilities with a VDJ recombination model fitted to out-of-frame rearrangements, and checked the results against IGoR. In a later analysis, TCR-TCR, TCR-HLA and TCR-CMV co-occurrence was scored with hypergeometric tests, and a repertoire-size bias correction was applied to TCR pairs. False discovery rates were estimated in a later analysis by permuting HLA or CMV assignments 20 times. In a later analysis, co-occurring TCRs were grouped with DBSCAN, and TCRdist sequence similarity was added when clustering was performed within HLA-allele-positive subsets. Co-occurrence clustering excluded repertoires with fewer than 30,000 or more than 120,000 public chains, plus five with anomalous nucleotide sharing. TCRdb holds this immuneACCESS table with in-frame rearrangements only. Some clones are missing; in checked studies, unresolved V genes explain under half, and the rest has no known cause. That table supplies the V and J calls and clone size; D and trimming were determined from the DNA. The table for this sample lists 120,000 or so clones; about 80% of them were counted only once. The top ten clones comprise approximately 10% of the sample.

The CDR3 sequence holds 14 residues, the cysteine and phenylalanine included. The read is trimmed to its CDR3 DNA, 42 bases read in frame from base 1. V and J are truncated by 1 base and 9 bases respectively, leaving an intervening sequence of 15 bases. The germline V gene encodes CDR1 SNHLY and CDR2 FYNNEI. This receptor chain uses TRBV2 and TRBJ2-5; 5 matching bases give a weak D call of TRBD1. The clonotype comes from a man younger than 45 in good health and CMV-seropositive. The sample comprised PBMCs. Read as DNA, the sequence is TGTGCCAGCAGTGAAGAAGGGGAACGGGTCCCCCAGTACTTC. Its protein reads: CASSEEGERVPQYF.